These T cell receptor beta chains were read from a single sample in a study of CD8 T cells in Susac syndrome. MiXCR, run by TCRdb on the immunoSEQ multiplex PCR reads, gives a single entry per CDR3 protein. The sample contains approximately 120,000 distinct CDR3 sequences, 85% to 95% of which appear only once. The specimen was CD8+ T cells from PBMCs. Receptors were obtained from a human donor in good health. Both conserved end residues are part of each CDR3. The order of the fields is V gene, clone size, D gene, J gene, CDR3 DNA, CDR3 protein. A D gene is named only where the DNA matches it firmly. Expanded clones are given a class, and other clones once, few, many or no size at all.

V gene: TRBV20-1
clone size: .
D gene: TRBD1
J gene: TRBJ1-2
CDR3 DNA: TGCAGTGCTATACGGGACAGCACGGATGGCTACACCTTC
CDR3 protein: CSAIRDSTDGYTF

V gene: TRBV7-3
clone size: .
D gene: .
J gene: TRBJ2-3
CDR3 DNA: TGTGCCAGCAGCTCGCCTTCGGCAGATACGCAGTATTTT
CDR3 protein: CASSSPSADTQYF

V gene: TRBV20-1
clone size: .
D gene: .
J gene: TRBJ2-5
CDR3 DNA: TGCAGTGCTAGGGACGGCCCTCAAGAGACCCAGTACTTC
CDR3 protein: CSARDGPQETQYF

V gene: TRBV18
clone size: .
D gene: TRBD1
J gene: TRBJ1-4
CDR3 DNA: TGTGCCAGCTCTGGGACAGGGAATGAAAAACTGTTTTTT
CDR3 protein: CASSGTGNEKLFF

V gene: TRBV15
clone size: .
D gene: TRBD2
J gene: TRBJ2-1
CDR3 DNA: TGTGCCACCAGCAGAGATGTAATAGCGGGGTATGAGCAGTTCTTC
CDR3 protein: CATSRDVIAGYEQFF

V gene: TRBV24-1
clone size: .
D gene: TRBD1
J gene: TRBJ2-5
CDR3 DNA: TGTGCCACCAGTGACTCCAGGGGGCTACAAGAGACCCAGTACTTC
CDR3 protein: CATSDSRGLQETQYF

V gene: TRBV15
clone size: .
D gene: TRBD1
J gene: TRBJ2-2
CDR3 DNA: TGTGCCACCAGCTACGGGACAGGGCGGACCGGGGAGCTGTTTTTT
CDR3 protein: CATSYGTGRTGELFF

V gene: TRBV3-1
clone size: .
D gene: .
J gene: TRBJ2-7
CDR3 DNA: TGTGCCAGCAGCCAAGGAAGCCCCTACGAGCAGTACTTC
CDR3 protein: CASSQGSPYEQYF

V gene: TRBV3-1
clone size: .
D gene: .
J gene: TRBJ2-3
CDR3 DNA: TGTGCCAGCAGCCCCCCAGTTTGGCGGAATACAGATACGCAGTATTTT
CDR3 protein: CASSPPVWRNTDTQYF

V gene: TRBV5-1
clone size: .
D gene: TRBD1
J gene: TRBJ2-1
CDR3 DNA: TGCGCCAGCAGCCCTGGACAGGGGGCGGATTTTTCCTACAATGAGCAGTTCTTC
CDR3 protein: CASSPGQGADFSYNEQFF

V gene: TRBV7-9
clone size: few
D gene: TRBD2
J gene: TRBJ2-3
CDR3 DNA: TGTGCCAGCAGCTTAAGCGCGGGAGGCACAGATACGCAGTATTTT
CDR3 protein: CASSLSAGGTDTQYF

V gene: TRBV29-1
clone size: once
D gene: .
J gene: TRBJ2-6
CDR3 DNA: TGCAGCGTTGATGTTGCTGGGGCCAACGTCCTGACTTTC
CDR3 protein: CSVDVAGANVLTF

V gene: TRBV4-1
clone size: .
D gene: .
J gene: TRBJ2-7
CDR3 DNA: TGCGCCAGCAGCCAAGACAGGTACTACGAGCAGTACTTC
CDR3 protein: CASSQDRYYEQYF

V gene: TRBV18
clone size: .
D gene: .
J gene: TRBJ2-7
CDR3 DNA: TGTGCCAGCTCACCACCGGTAAGCGAGCAGTACTTC
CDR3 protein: CASSPPVSEQYF

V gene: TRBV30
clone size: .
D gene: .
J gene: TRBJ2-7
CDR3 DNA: TGTGCCCGGAGTAGGACGGACGGCTACGAGCAGTACTTC
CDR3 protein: CARSRTDGYEQYF

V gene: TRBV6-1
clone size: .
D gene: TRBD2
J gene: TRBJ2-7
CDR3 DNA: TGTGCCAGCAGAGCTCCGGGACTAGCGGGGGGGGATTACGAGCAGTACTTC
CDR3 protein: CASRAPGLAGGDYEQYF

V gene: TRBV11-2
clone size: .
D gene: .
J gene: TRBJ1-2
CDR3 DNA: TGTGCCAGCAGCTTTCCGGGGGCCGGGGCCTATGGCTACACCTTC
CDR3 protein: CASSFPGAGAYGYTF

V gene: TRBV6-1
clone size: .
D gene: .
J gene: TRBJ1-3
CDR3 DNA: TGTGCCAGCAGACAGGGTATTTCGCCCTCGAGCTCTGGAAACACCATATATTTT
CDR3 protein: CASRQGISPSSSGNTIYF

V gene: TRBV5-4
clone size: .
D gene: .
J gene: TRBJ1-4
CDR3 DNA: TGTGCCAGCAGCTTGCCGGGGCGGGAAAAACTGTTTTTT
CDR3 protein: CASSLPGREKLFF

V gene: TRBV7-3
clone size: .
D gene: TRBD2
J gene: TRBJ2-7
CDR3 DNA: TGTGCCAGCAGCCGCCTAGCGGGAGCTTTTGGCGAGCAGTACTTC
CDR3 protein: CASSRLAGAFGEQYF

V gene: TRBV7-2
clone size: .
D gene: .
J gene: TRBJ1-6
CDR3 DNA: TGTGCCAGCAGCTCACCTACAGGGATAGGATCACCCCTCCACTTT
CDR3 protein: CASSSPTGIGSPLHF

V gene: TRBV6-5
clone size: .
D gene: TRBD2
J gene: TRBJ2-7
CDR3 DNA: TGTGCCAGCTCTCGGGGGGTCGGCTCCTACGAGCAGTACTTC
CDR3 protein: CASSRGVGSYEQYF

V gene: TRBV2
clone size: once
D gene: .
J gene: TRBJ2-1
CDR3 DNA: TGTGCCAGCAGACTGCCGTCTAACGACCGACACAATGAGCAGTTCTTC
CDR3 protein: CASRLPSNDRHNEQFF

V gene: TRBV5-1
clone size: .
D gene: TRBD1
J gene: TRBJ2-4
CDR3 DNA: TGCGCCAGCAGCCGAGCCGGGACAGGGATTCAGTACTTC
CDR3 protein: CASSRAGTGIQYF

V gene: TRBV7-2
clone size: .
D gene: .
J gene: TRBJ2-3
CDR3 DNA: TGTGCCAGCAGCTTAGCTGCGACTAACACAGATACGCAGTATTTT
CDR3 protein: CASSLAATNTDTQYF

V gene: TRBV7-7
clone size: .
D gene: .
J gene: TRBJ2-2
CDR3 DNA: TGTGCTAGCAGCTCGGGGGACAGATTTATCAGAGGGGACACCGGGGAGCTGTTTTTT
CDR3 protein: CASSSGDRFIRGDTGELFF

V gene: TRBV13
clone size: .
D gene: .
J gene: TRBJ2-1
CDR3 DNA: TGTGCCAGCAGCTCTCCGTGGGAGGAGGAAGCGTACAATGAGCAGTTCTTC
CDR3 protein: CASSSPWEEEAYNEQFF

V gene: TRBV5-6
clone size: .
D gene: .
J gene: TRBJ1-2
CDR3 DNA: TGTGCCAGCAGCTTGGGTAGTGCGACTAACTATGGCTACACCTTC
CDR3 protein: CASSLGSATNYGYTF